The present entry profiles one T cell receptor beta chain with its context. Its matching antigen is unknown. This specimen belongs to a study of Graves' ophthalmopathy and Graves' hyperthyroidism. Looking at the study overall: No progression to ophthalmopathy over 18 months defined stable hyperthyroidism. Findings and caveats of the study: Most clonotypes expanded in thyroid above 0.001 frequency were present in blood too. In predicting ophthalmopathy progression, the model reached roughly 71% sensitivity and 72% to 80% specificity. Built on 13 signatures, a model told ophthalmopathy apart from stable hyperthyroidism with about 90% sensitivity and around 80% specificity.

Researchers took RNA transcripts and amplified TCR beta CDR3 regions from them. Second-round multiplex PCR came after a first-round RT-PCR that employed HTBI primers. MiXCR, run by TCRdb on the multiplex PCR reads, gives a single entry per CDR3 protein. The repertoire holds roughly 1.1 million distinct CDR3 sequences, with about two fifths as singletons. The origin of this receptor is an adult man with Graves' hyperthyroidism. Sequencing input: peripheral blood or thyroid tissue (not recorded which).

CDR3: CASRGRGQDGNQPQHF. CDR3 coding DNA: TGTGCCAGCAGGGGCAGGGGGCAAGATGGTAATCAGCCCCAGCATTTT. V usage is TRBV12-3 or TRBV12-4 and J usage is TRBJ1-5; 8 bases map to TRBD1. The CDR3 length is 16 residues. Losses at the gene ends were 6 bases for V and 4 bases for J; bases not matched to a gene: 11.